Included here is one TCR beta chain sequence, with context. Its antigen is still unknown. This record belongs to a study of blood T cells in healthy people across ages. Regarding the study as a whole: A strong correlation was seen between TCR beta diversity and naive T cell percentage. It was the long-lived donors that had more naive CD4+ cells and higher diversity than aged donors. The recorded TCR beta diversity per million T cells decreased in a roughly linear manner with age.

This CDR3 contains 15 residues. V was shortened by 4 bases and J by 0 bases, with 12 bases between the two germline ends. Germline-derived CDR1 and CDR2 are LNHNV and YYDKDF (reference sequence). A sample-barcoded 5' primer and a J-beta primer mix were used in a second PCR of roughly 6 to 11 cycles. TCRdb called the 5' RACE reads again in MiXCR, with one record for every CDR3 protein. The repertoire holds about 800,000 distinct CDR3 sequences, with roughly 60% as singletons. The V gene is TRBV15, the J gene TRBJ1-1, with D unclear. This clonotype originated in a man between 25 and 39 years old in good health. The specimen sequenced was blood. CDR3 protein: CATSIRRQLNTEAFF. The CDR3 DNA is TGTGCCACCAGCATCCGTAGGCAGCTGAACACTGAAGCTTTCTTT.